This T cell receptor (beta chain) was sequenced for a study of beta chain features in type 1 diabetes. General study points: Within each of all four CD4+ subsets, Type 1 diabetes patients had TCRB CDR3s that were moderately but significantly shorter. Cells carrying high TCR expression could end up over-represented when cDNA is sequenced.

The CDR3 spans 14 residues. CDR1 is MGHDK and CDR2 is SYGVNS in the germline V gene. V was clipped by 4 bases and J by 4 bases, with 13 bases between them. Blood was collected once per donor into heparin, averaging about 116 mL. Naive, central memory, regulatory and stem cell-like memory cells within the CD4+ compartment were sorted using CD45RO/CCR7/CD25/CD127/CD95/CD27. The entirety of the isolated RNA underwent reverse transcription, so expressed TCRB transcripts were sequenced. The protocol was immunoSEQ multiplex PCR, while the TCRdb copy is restricted to in-frame clones and leaves out a portion. The table has roughly 700,000 clones, roughly an eighth seen once; the top ten hold approximately 0.02%. This clone was recorded a few times. The antigen remains undetermined.

The chain is built from TRBV25-1 and TRBJ1-1; TRBD1 is a possible D gene (5 bases). Sequencing input: naive CD4+ T cells from blood. The source of this sequence is a man between 18 and 35 years old with type 1 diabetes. The CDR3: CASSALTGPTEAFF. The DNA for the CDR3 is TGTGCCAGCAGTGCCCTCACAGGTCCCACTGAAGCTTTCTTT. The full variable domain, its missing parts supplied by reference TRBV25-1 and TRBJ1-1, is EADIYQTPRYLVIGTGKKITLECSQTMGHDKMYWYQQDPGMELHLIHYSYGVNSTEKGDLSSESTVSRIRTEHFPLTLESARPSHTSQYLCASSALTGPTEAFFGQGTRLTVV.